A single sample gave rise to the 4 T cell receptor beta chains below, sequenced in a study of Graves' ophthalmopathy and Graves' hyperthyroidism. Beta-chain TCR CDR3 regions were amplified from RNA transcripts. The workflow started with a first-round RT-PCR run with HTBI primers and then moved on to a second-round multiplex PCR. Via MiXCR, TCRdb re-called the multiplex PCR reads, giving one row per CDR3 protein. The sample lists a few hundred thousand distinct CDR3 sequences; about 18% were seen once. Sequencing used peripheral blood. The receptors were sampled from an adult woman with stable Graves' hyperthyroidism.

Here the CDR3 reads CSARSSGRAAVYEQYF. The CDR3 DNA is TGCAGTGCTAGGTCGAGCGGGAGGGCCGCAGTCTACGAGCAGTACTTC. This chain connects TRBV20-1 to TRBJ2-7; TRBD2 aligns across 10 bases. Germline CDR1 and CDR2: DFQATT and SNEGSKA (reference sequence). The CDR3 sequence is 16 residues long. Unmatched junction bases numbered 11, after V lost 3 bases and J lost 3 bases.

In its sample, this clonotype was seen many times. This chain uses TRBV27 with TRBJ2-7, with D perhaps TRBD1 (6 bases). V lost 2 bases and J lost 6, with 14 bases in between. The CDR3 consists of 14 residues. Germline values: CDR1 MNHEY, CDR2 SMNVEV (reference sequence). CDR3 sequence: CASSLILQGAEQYF. The CDR3 DNA reads as TGTGCCAGCAGTTTAATCCTACAGGGCGCCGAGCAGTACTTC.

This clonotype was seen ten or more times. The chain employs TRBV28 and TRBJ2-7; TRBD1 is a possible D gene (5 bases). V was clipped by 6 bases and J by 3 bases, with 18 bases between them. Germline V lookup: CDR1 MDHEN, CDR2 SYDVKM. The CDR3 has 15 residues. The CDR3 bases are TGTGCCAGCAGCCTCCGCCGGACATGCTTCTACGAGCAGTACTTC. This gives the protein CASSLRRTCFYEQYF.

This clonotype came up many times. The chain joins TRBV29-1 to TRBJ2-2; D is perhaps TRBD2 (5 bases). This CDR3 comprises 14 residues. CDR1 is SQVTM and CDR2 is ANQGSEA in the germline V gene. The germline V and J ends were trimmed by 0 bases and 5 bases, with 10 bases remaining between them. The CDR3 loop is CSVEETRRTGELFF. The CDR3 DNA is TGCAGCGTTGAAGAAACCCGGAGGACCGGGGAGCTGTTTTTT.